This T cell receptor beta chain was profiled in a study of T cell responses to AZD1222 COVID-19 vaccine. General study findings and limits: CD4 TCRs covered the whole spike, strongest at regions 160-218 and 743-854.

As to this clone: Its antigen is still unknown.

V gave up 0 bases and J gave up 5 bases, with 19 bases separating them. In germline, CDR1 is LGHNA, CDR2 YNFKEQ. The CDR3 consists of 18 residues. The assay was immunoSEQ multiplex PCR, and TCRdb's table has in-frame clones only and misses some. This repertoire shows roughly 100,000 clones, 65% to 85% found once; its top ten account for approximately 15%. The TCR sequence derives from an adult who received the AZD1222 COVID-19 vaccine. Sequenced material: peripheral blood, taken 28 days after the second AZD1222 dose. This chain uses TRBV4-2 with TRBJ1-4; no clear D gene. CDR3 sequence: CASSQDERVGSKNEKLFF. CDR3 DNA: TGTGCCAGCAGCCAAGATGAGCGGGTGGGAAGTAAAAATGAAAAACTGTTTTTT.